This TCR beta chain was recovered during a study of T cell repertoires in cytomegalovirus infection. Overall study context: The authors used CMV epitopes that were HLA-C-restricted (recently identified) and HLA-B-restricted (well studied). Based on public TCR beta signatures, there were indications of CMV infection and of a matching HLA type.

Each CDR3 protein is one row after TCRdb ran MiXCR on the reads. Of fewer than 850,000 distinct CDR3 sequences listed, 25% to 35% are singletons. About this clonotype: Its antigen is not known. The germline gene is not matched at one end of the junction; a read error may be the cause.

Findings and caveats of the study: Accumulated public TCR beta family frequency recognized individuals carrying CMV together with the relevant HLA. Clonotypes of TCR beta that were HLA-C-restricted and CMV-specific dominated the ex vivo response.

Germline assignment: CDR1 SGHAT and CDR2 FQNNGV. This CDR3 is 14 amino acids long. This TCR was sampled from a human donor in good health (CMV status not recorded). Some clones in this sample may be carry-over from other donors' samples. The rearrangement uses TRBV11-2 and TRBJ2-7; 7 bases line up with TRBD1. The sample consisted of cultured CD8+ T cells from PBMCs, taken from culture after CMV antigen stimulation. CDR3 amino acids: CASSRGTDLYQQYF. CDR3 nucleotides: TGTGCCAGCAGCAGGGGGACAGATCTCTACCAGCAGTACTTC.